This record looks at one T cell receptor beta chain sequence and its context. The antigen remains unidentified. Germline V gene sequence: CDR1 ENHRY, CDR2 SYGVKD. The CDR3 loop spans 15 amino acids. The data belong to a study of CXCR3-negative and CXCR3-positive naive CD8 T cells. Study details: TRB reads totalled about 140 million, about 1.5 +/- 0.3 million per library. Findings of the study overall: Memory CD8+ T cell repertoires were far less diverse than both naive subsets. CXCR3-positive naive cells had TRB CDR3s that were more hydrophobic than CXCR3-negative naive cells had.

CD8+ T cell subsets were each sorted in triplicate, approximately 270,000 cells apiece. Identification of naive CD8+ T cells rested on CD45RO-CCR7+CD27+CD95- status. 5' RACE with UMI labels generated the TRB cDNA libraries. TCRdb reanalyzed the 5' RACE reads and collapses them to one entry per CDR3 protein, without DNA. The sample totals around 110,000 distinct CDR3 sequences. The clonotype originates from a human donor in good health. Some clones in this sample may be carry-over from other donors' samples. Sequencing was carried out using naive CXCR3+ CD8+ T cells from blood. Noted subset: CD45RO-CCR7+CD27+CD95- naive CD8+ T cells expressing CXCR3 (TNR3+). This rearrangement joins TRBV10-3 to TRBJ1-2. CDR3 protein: CAISEEGQSRNGYTF.